The rows below give T cell receptor beta chains drawn from one sample of a study of tumor-infiltrating lymphocytes in localized non-small cell lung cancer. Clones were sequenced by immunoSEQ multiplex PCR, and TCRdb holds only the in-frame ones, with some missing. The sample includes roughly 15,000 clones, approximately 80% of them seen just once. The sample consisted of uninvolved lung tissue not adjacent to the tumor. The source of these receptors is a human donor with non-small cell lung cancer. Each CDR3 is given with its conserved first and last residue. A D gene is named only where the DNA matches it firmly. Only some rows state a clone size, as once, few, many or a class for expanded clones.

NA	TRBJ2-3	NA	TRBV5-1	CASSSRTREEDTQYF	TGCGCCAGCAGCTCAAGGACCAGGGAAGAAGATACGCAGTATTTT
few	TRBJ1-3	NA	TRBV7-9	CASKGQIHGNTIYF	TGTGCCAGCAAAGGACAAATCCATGGAAACACCATATATTTT
NA	TRBJ2-3	NA	TRBV6-4	CASSERTGADTQYF	TGTGCCAGCAGTGAGCGGACTGGTGCAGATACGCAGTATTTT
NA	TRBJ1-1	TRBD1	TRBV7-2	CASSSRAGGDTEAFF	TGTGCCAGCAGCTCCCGGGCAGGGGGCGATACTGAAGCTTTCTTT
NA	TRBJ2-7	TRBD2	TRBV19	CASSIGTSGKQYF	TGTGCCAGTAGTATAGGGACTAGCGGAAAGCAGTACTTC
few	TRBJ2-2	NA	TRBV11-3	CASSLDMASGELFF	TGTGCCAGCAGCTTAGATATGGCAAGCGGGGAGCTGTTTTTT
NA	TRBJ2-1	NA	TRBV4-1	CASSPPGVGYNEQFF	TGCGCCAGCAGCCCCCCCGGGGTGGGGTACAATGAGCAGTTCTTC
NA	TRBJ2-7	TRBD2	TRBV5-1	CASGTSGYEQYF	TGCGCCAGCGGGACTAGCGGCTACGAGCAGTACTTC
NA	TRBJ2-5	NA	TRBV30	CAWSVGMQETQYF	TGTGCCTGGAGTGTGGGAATGCAGGAGACCCAGTACTTC
NA	TRBJ2-7	TRBD2	TRBV6-1	CASSEALADLGYEQYF	TGTGCCAGCAGTGAAGCCCTAGCGGACCTTGGGTACGAGCAGTACTTC
NA	TRBJ2-5	TRBD2	TRBV5-6	CASSLLAGFQETQYF	TGTGCCAGCAGCTTACTAGCGGGATTCCAAGAGACCCAGTACTTC
NA	TRBJ2-3	TRBD2	TRBV9	CASSASGRAGADTQYF	TGTGCCAGCAGCGCGTCCGGGAGGGCCGGCGCAGATACGCAGTATTTT
NA	TRBJ2-5	TRBD1	TRBV6-1	CASSEIGGQGGETQYF	TGTGCCAGCAGTGAAATCGGGGGACAGGGTGGCGAGACCCAGTACTTC
few	TRBJ2-5	NA	TRBV9	CASSVFGTARETQYF	TGTGCCAGCAGCGTCTTCGGGACTGCTCGAGAGACCCAGTACTTC
NA	TRBJ2-5	NA	TRBV7-3	CASSLVGVGEETQYF	TGTGCCAGCAGCTTAGTAGGGGTGGGAGAAGAGACCCAGTACTTC
NA	TRBJ2-1	NA	TRBV4-1	CASSPLTANNEQFF	TGCGCCAGCAGCCCGTTGACAGCGAACAATGAGCAGTTCTTC
NA	TRBJ1-2	NA	TRBV6-1	CAILYPGPSDYGYTF	TGTGCCATCCTTTACCCCGGGCCCTCTGACTATGGCTACACCTTC
NA	TRBJ2-5	TRBD2	TRBV5-1	CASSLALAGAWGETQYF	TGCGCCAGCAGCTTGGCCCTAGCGGGCGCTTGGGGGGAGACCCAGTACTTC
NA	TRBJ1-5	NA	TRBV7-2	CASSLAWGASNQPQHF	TGTGCCAGCAGCTTAGCGTGGGGGGCGAGCAATCAGCCCCAGCATTTT
NA	TRBJ1-1	TRBD1	TRBV5-5	CASSFQGEREAFF	TGTGCCAGCAGCTTCCAGGGGGAGCGTGAAGCTTTCTTT
NA	TRBJ2-7	NA	TRBV20-1	CSAAPSYEQYF	TGCAGTGCAGCCCCGTCCTACGAGCAGTACTTC
NA	TRBJ2-5	NA	TRBV29-1	CSVGVEGAKQETQYF	TGCAGCGTTGGGGTGGAGGGGGCCAAGCAAGAGACCCAGTACTTC
NA	TRBJ1-4	TRBD1	TRBV28	CAILTSPGQNEKLFF	TGTGCCATCCTAACTTCCCCGGGACAGAATGAAAAACTGTTTTTT
NA	TRBJ2-3	TRBD2	TRBV19	CASAGSGRAAGTDTQYF	TGTGCCAGCGCGGGGAGCGGGAGGGCCGCTGGCACAGATACGCAGTATTTT
NA	TRBJ2-5	NA	TRBV5-6	CASSLGTLQETQYF	TGTGCCAGCAGCTTGGGGACACTCCAAGAGACCCAGTACTTC
NA	TRBJ2-5	NA	TRBV7-2	CASSLGPRETQYF	TGTGCCAGCAGCTTAGGACCGCGAGAGACCCAGTACTTC
NA	TRBJ2-2	NA	TRBV5-1	CASSFGGARNTGELFF	TGCGCCAGCAGCTTCGGAGGGGCAAGGAACACCGGGGAGCTGTTTTTT
NA	TRBJ1-4	NA	TRBV30	CAWRLGGANEKLFF	TGTGCCTGGAGGTTGGGGGGAGCTAATGAAAAACTGTTTTTT
NA	TRBJ2-3	NA	TRBV5-1	CASSLGGSGLPADTQYF	TGCGCCAGCAGCTTGGGGGGGTCAGGACTCCCGGCGGATACGCAGTATTTT
NA	TRBJ2-7	TRBD1	TRBV28	CASSTTGDTYEQYF	TGTGCCAGCAGTACGACAGGGGACACCTACGAGCAGTACTTC